The 20 T cell receptor beta chains presented below share a single source sample, sequenced in a study of cytomegalovirus exposure and HLA in healthy donors (dated by TCRdb to the late 2010s). Library preparation employed the immunoSEQ multiplex PCR assay. A mixture of 60 forward primers for TCR Vbeta segments and 13 reverse primers for TCR Jbeta segments was used in the multiplex PCR. Not all clones reach the TCRdb copy of this immuneACCESS table, which keeps in-frame sequences only. Checked studies attribute under half of the gap to unresolved V genes and leave the rest unexplained. Here the sample has over 75,000 clones; around three quarters occur a single time. Roughly 3.5% of the sample is taken by the ten largest. Specimen: PBMCs. These receptor sequences come from a male donor in good health and CMV-seropositive.

CDR3 nucleotide sequence: TGTGCCACCAGCAGGCGAGACTCTGGGGCCAACGTCCTGACTTTC. Amino acid sequence: CATSRRDSGANVLTF. The rearrangement links TRBV15 to TRBJ2-6; D gene uncertain. Germline CDR1 is LNHNV and CDR2 is YYDKDF (reference sequence). The CDR3 sequence is 15 residues long. Trimming cost V 3 bases and J 0 bases, with 6 bases left between them.

The chain has TRBV19 and TRBJ1-5; D possibly corresponds to TRBD1 (6 bases). The ends were cut back, 6 bases at V and 3 bases at J, with 15 bases in the middle. This CDR3 is built from 15 residues. From germline, CDR1 is LNHDA and CDR2 SQIVND (reference sequence). The CDR3 DNA reads TGTGCCAGTAGGAGGGCAGGGGTTAACAATCAGCCCCAGCATTTT. It codes for CASRRAGVNNQPQHF.

J is TRBJ1-5 and V is TRBV27; the match to TRBD1 covers 9 bases. CDR1 is MNHEY and CDR2 is SMNVEV in the germline V gene (reference sequence). The CDR3 consists of 14 residues. V was clipped by 4 bases and J by 6 bases; unmatched bases: 4. DNA of the CDR3: TGTGCCAGCAGTTCGACAGGGGGAGGTCAGCCCCAGCATTTT. This sequence encodes CASSSTGGGQPQHF.

CDR3 amino acids: CASGPPQGSYGYTF. The CDR3 DNA is TGTGCCAGCGGTCCCCCACAGGGATCGTATGGCTACACCTTC. The chain combines TRBV6-5 with TRBJ1-2, with D possibly being TRBD1 (6 bases). The CDR3 spans 14 residues. V dropped 8 bases and J dropped 5 bases, with 18 bases sitting between them. Looked up from germline, CDR1 is MNHEY and CDR2 is SVGAGI.

This clone was seen a single time. The DNA for the CDR3 is TGCAGCGTTGAACTCCCACTTAGTAGCGGGGGGGCAGGAGATACGCAGTATTTT. It translates to CSVELPLSSGGAGDTQYF. This chain uses TRBV29-1 with TRBJ2-3, with 11 bases aligning to TRBD2. With 2 bases clipped from V and 5 bases from J, the junction kept 15 bases outside the gene matches. The CDR3 is 18 amino acids. Looked up from germline, CDR1 is SQVTM and CDR2 is ANQGSEA.

This chain joins TRBV6-1 and TRBJ1-5, with a tentative D call TRBD1 (6 bases). The CDR3 runs 14 residues. CDR1 and CDR2 from the germline V gene are MNHNS and SASEGT. Trimming stripped 4 bases from V and 8 bases from J, with 15 bases between. This chain's CDR3 is CASSAGQKNKPQHF. CDR3 DNA: TGTGCCAGCAGTGCTGGACAGAAAAATAAGCCCCAGCATTTT.

The rearrangement joins TRBV2 to TRBJ1-2, with D possibly matching TRBD1 (5 bases). V lost 7 bases and J lost 4, with 16 bases in between. The CDR3 length is 14 residues. Germline loops: CDR1 SNHLY, CDR2 FYNNEI. The CDR3 loop reads CASNSKGLSYGYTF. The CDR3 nucleotides are TGTGCCAGCAATTCGAAGGGACTAAGCTATGGCTACACCTTC.

This CDR3 reads CASTRTLNTEAFF. CDR3 DNA sequence: TGTGCCAGTACCCGGACTCTAAACACTGAAGCTTTCTTT. This chain joins TRBV19 and TRBJ1-1; D is uncertain. The germline CDR1 and CDR2 sequences are LNHDA and SQIVND (reference sequence). Trimming pared 7 bases from V and 2 bases from J, leaving 11 bases between. The CDR3 sequence is 13 residues long.

V gene TRBV4-1 combines with J gene TRBJ2-1; 8 positions match TRBD2. Germline V gene sequence: CDR1 MGHRA, CDR2 YSYEKL. The V and J ends lost 2 bases and 4 bases, in that order; junction bases with no gene match: 4. CDR3 length: 15 amino acids. This chain's CDR3 is CASSQPGGGYNEQFF. CDR3 DNA: TGCGCCAGCAGCCAACCGGGGGGGGGTTACAATGAGCAGTTCTTC.

The chain is built from TRBV7-9 and TRBJ1-6, with D hard to call. Germline CDR1 SEHNR, CDR2 FQNEAQ (reference sequence). This CDR3 is 14 amino acids long. The ends were cut back, 5 bases at V and 5 bases at J, with 10 bases in the middle. CDR3 bases: TGTGCCAGCAGCCTCCCCTCTAATAATTCACCCCTCCACTTT. This encodes CASSLPSNNSPLHF. Full variable domain (rest looked up from reference TRBV7-9 and TRBJ1-6): DTGVSQNPRHKITKRGQNVTFRCDPISEHNRLYWYRQTLGQGPEFLTYFQNEAQLEKSRLLSDRFSAERPKGSFSTLEIQRTEQGDSAMYLCASSLPSNNSPLHFGNGTRLTVT.

The chain uses TRBV19 and TRBJ1-1, with D unresolved. Trimming took off 1 base at V and 12 bases at J, with 15 bases between the two ends. Germline values: CDR1 LNHDA, CDR2 SQIVND (reference sequence). The CDR3 totals 13 residues. CDR3 DNA: TGTGCCAGTAGTATAGGACCAGGTCGGTCGTCTTTCTTT. Amino acid sequence: CASSIGPGRSSFF. Variable domain in full (rest from reference TRBV19 and TRBJ1-1): DGGITQSPKYLFRKEGQNVTLSCEQNLNHDAMYWYRQDPGQGLRLIYYSQIVNDFQKGDIAEGYSVSREKKESFPLTVTSAQKNPTAFYLCASSIGPGRSSFFGQGTRLTVV.

The chain uses TRBV10-1 and TRBJ1-4; 7 bases agree with TRBD1. The germline gives CDR1 WNHNN, CDR2 SYGVQD (reference sequence). This CDR3 contains 14 residues. Losses at the gene ends were 5 bases for V and 5 bases for J; bases not matched to a gene: 5. CDR3 protein: CASSSGQRNEKLFF. In DNA, the CDR3 is TGCGCCAGCAGTTCGGGACAGAGGAATGAAAAACTGTTTTTT.

The chain links TRBV30 to TRBJ1-4; 7 nucleotides match TRBD1. The CDR3 length is 16 residues. Germline V gene sequence: CDR1 GTSNPN, CDR2 SVGIG (reference sequence). V lost 3 bases, J lost 0 bases, and 7 bases stayed unmatched. The CDR3 region has the DNA TGTGCCTGGAGCGCCGGGACAGAAGCAACTAATGAAAAACTGTTTTTT. This sequence encodes CAWSAGTEATNEKLFF.

The chain couples TRBV7-2 to TRBJ1-1, with 7 bases identical to TRBD1. Germline V gene sequence: CDR1 SGHTA, CDR2 FQGNSA. This CDR3 has 14 amino acids. The trim removed 5 bases at V and 7 bases at J, leaving 10 bases unmatched. The CDR3 DNA reads TGTGCCAGCAGCGCGCACAGGGGACTGGGTGAAGCTTTCTTT. Protein product: CASSAHRGLGEAFF.

This clone was recorded a few times. The chain combines TRBV5-4 with TRBJ1-6; TRBD1 is a possible D gene (5 bases). The V gene's germline CDR1 is SGHNT and CDR2 YYREEE (reference sequence). The CDR3 is 17 amino acids. V was cut by 0 bases and J by 7 bases, with 17 bases left in between. The CDR3 region has the DNA TGTGCCAGCAGCTTGGTAGCCGGATGGGGCAGGAATTCACCCCTCCACTTT. Translated: CASSLVAGWGRNSPLHF. Drawing the rest from reference TRBV5-4 and TRBJ1-6, the complete variable domain is ETGVTQSPTHLIKTRGQQVTLRCSSQSGHNTVSWYQQALGQGPQFIFQYYREEENGRGNFPPRFSGLQFPNYSSELNVNALELDDSALYLCASSLVAGWGRNSPLHFGNGTRLTVT.

The V and J genes are TRBV5-6 and TRBJ1-2; no clear D. CDR3 length equals 14 residues. Germline V CDR1 and CDR2: SGHDT, YYEEEE. The V end lost 3 bases, the J end lost 5 bases, and 14 bases lay between the germline ends. CDR3 region: CASSWMTGDYGYTF. The CDR3 DNA follows: TGTGCCAGCAGCTGGATGACGGGAGATTATGGCTACACCTTC.

This sequence joins TRBV14 and TRBJ1-1; D is perhaps TRBD1 (5 bases). Germline V CDR1 and CDR2: SGHDN, FVKESK. The CDR3 spans 14 residues. V lost 4 bases, J lost 7 bases, and 16 bases lay in between. As DNA, the CDR3 is TGTGCCAGCAGCCGAGGGACTGGGAAGGGTGAAGCTTTCTTT. This sequence encodes CASSRGTGKGEAFF. The full variable domain, rest sourced from reference TRBV14 and TRBJ1-1, is EAGVTQFPSHSVIEKGQTVTLRCDPISGHDNLYWYRRVMGKEIKFLLHFVKESKQDESGMPNNRFLAERTGGTYSTLKVQPAELEDSGVYFCASSRGTGKGEAFFGQGTRLTVV.

This chain joins TRBV9 and TRBJ2-2, with 12 bases that match TRBD2. The germline V gene encodes CDR1 SGDLS and CDR2 YYNGEE. J gave up 4 bases and V 6 bases, and 4 bases lay outside the gene matches. This CDR3 is built from 15 residues. The CDR3 region is CASTTSGGLTGELFF. The CDR3 region has the DNA TGTGCCAGCACGACTAGCGGGGGCCTCACCGGGGAGCTGTTTTTT.

The table lists this clone with a few counts. The rearrangement links TRBV10-2 to TRBJ1-1; the match to TRBD1 covers 7 bases. With V trimmed by 8 bases and J by 3 bases, 9 bases remained unmatched. The CDR3 extends over 14 amino acids. Germline-derived CDR1 and CDR2 are WSHSY and SAAADI. The CDR3 DNA follows: TGCGCCAGCGATCAGGGGGGAAAGGACACTGAAGCTTTCTTT. This sequence encodes CASDQGGKDTEAFF.

Only a few counts were recorded for this clone. This sequence joins TRBV7-9 and TRBJ2-7, with 10 bases identical to TRBD1. Germline V gene data show CDR1 as SEHNR and CDR2 as FQNEAQ (reference sequence). Trimming removed 5 bases from V and 5 bases from J; junction bases left unmatched: 9. CDR3 size: 15 residues. CDR3 DNA: TGTGCCAGCAGCCGCCCCGGGACAGGGGTTAACGAGCAGTACTTC. Its protein is CASSRPGTGVNEQYF.